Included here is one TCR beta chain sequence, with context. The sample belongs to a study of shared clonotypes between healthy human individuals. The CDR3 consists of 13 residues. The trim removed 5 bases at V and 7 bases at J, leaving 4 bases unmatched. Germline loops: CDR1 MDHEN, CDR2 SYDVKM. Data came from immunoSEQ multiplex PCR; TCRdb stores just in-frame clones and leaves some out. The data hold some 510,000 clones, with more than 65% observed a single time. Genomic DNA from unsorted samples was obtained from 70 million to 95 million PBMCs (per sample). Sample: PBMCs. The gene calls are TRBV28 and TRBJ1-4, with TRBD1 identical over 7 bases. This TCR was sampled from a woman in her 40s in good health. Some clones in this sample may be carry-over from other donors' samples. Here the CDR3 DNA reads TGTGCCAGCAGTAGGGGGCGCGTTGAAAAACTGTTTTTT. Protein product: CASSRGRVEKLFF.